This note documents a single T cell receptor (beta chain) sequence. Its antigen remains unidentified. It was the roughly 110-subject validation cohort, separate from the roughly 700-subject first cohort, to which the donors belonged. This record belongs to a study of cytomegalovirus exposure and HLA in healthy donors. General study results and limits: Most TCR sequences were uncommon, yet certain public TCRs appeared in many donors. As confirmed in vitro, a few CMV-associated chains were specific for CMV antigens. The authors listed 164 TCR beta chains as cytomegalovirus-associated.

Germline V gives CDR1 GTSNPN, CDR2 SVGIG (reference sequence). The CDR3 length is 13 residues. The germline V and J ends were trimmed by 0 bases and 6 bases, with 9 bases remaining between them. Sequenced by immunoSEQ multiplex PCR; TCRdb stores in-frame clones only, minus some. The sample yields 70,000 to 75,000 clones, approximately 94% seen once. The specimen sequenced was PBMCs. The sequence came from a woman between 18 and 29 years old in good health and CMV-seropositive. This rearrangement joins TRBV30 to TRBJ1-3, with D hard to call. CDR3 residues: CAWSVLQANTIYF. The CDR3, as DNA: TGTGCCTGGAGTGTACTTCAGGCAAACACCATATATTTT.